The 26 T cell receptor beta chains below all came from one sample that was sequenced in a study of blood T cell repertoires in COVID-19. Only in-frame clones appear in the TCRdb table, and some are missing; sequencing was by immunoSEQ multiplex PCR. The data show around 300,000 clones, around 85% seen once. The sample comprised PBMCs or T cells enriched from blood (not recorded which). These receptors all stem from a woman in her thirties or forties who had recovered from COVID-19.

This chain links TRBV6-5 with TRBJ2-3, with TRBD1 matching 7 bases. The V segment lost 7 bases and the J segment 3 bases; nucleotides outside the gene matches: 10. The CDR3 contains 15 residues. Per germline, CDR1 MNHEY and CDR2 SVGAGI. The CDR3 reads CASIVTGRRTDTQYF. CDR3 sequence (DNA): TGTGCCAGCATCGTGACAGGGCGTAGGACAGATACGCAGTATTTT.

This chain connects TRBV20-1 to TRBJ2-1; weak D call: TRBD2 (6 bases). V dropped 6 bases and J dropped 8 bases, with 11 bases sitting between them. Germline values: CDR1 DFQATT, CDR2 SNEGSKA (reference sequence). The CDR3 length is 11 residues. The DNA of the CDR3 is TGCAGTGCACCGGGGGACGATGAGCAGTTCTTC. This translates into CSAPGDDEQFF.

The chain combines TRBV7-3 with TRBJ2-1, with 13 bases that match TRBD2. CDR1 is SGHTA, CDR2 FQGTGA, per germline. The CDR3 loop spans 18 amino acids. V lost 0 bases and J lost 0; bases outside the gene matches: 2. The CDR3 spells CASSLTRTSGSSYNEQFF. DNA for the CDR3: TGTGCCAGCAGCTTAACCCGGACTAGCGGGAGCTCCTACAATGAGCAGTTCTTC.

This clone was recorded once. The chain links TRBV28 to TRBJ1-3; D is ambiguous. The CDR3 runs 12 residues. Germline V gene sequence: CDR1 MDHEN, CDR2 SYDVKM. The ends were cut back, 8 bases at V and 8 bases at J, with 13 bases in the middle. This CDR3 is CASLGGIDTIYF. Written as DNA, the CDR3 is TGTGCCAGCCTTGGTGGCATCGACACCATATATTTT.

This chain links TRBV7-3 with TRBJ2-5; TRBD2 agrees at 10 bases. Germline lookup yields CDR1 SGHTA and CDR2 FQGTGA. V gave up 1 base and J gave up 7 bases; unmatched junction bases: 3. The CDR3 consists of 14 residues. The CDR3 DNA is TGTGCCAGCAGCTTAAATATAGCGGGAGGGACCCAGTACTTC. Translated, it gives CASSLNIAGGTQYF.

This clone was detected many times. The V and J genes are TRBV18 and TRBJ2-3; the match to TRBD2 covers 9 bases. Losses at the gene ends were 4 bases for V and 2 bases for J; bases not matched to a gene: 4. The CDR3 is made up of 15 amino acids. Germline lookup yields CDR1 KGHSH and CDR2 LQKENI. The DNA of the CDR3 is TGTGCCAGCTCACAGACTAGCGGTAACACAGATACGCAGTATTTT. This gives the protein CASSQTSGNTDTQYF.

The chain employs TRBV29-1 and TRBJ2-7; the match to TRBD2 covers 7 bases. J lost 7 bases, V lost 3 bases, and 9 bases had no gene match. The CDR3 totals 13 residues. Germline-derived CDR1 and CDR2 are SQVTM and ANQGSEA. CDR3 in amino acids: CSVDGGPGGEQYF. The CDR3 DNA follows: TGCAGCGTTGATGGCGGCCCCGGGGGGGAGCAGTACTTC.

The chain is built from TRBV28 and TRBJ1-2; 7 bases agree with TRBD1. Germline lookup yields CDR1 MDHEN and CDR2 SYDVKM. The CDR3 contains 15 residues. Trimming removed 3 bases from V and 1 base from J; junction bases left unmatched: 5. This CDR3 is CASSFLQGFNYGYTF. CDR3 bases: TGTGCCAGCAGTTTCTTACAGGGGTTTAACTATGGCTACACCTTC.

V gene TRBV5-1 combines with J gene TRBJ1-1, with 7 bases fitting TRBD1. The CDR3 is 14 residues long. Germline V gives CDR1 SGHRS, CDR2 YFSETQ. Trimming took 4 bases from V and 4 from J; bases not matched to a gene: 7. The CDR3 reads CASSRPGTATEAFF. The CDR3 nucleotides read TGCGCCAGCAGCCGCCCCGGGACAGCCACTGAAGCTTTCTTT. Using reference TRBV5-1 and TRBJ1-1 for the parts outside the CDR3, the full variable domain is KAGVTQTPRYLIKTRGQQVTLSCSPISGHRSVSWYQQTPGQGLQFLFEYFSETQRNKGNFPGRFSGRQFSNSRSEMNVSTLELGDSALYLCASSRPGTATEAFFGQGTRLTVV.

This clone was counted once. This sequence joins TRBV19 and TRBJ2-3, with 7 bases lining up with TRBD1. After removal of 5 bases from V and 7 bases from J, the junction contained 6 bases not matched to a gene. The CDR3 has 13 amino acids. The V gene's germline CDR1 is LNHDA and CDR2 SQIVND (reference sequence). In DNA, the CDR3 is TGTGCCAGTAGTTCAACAGGGGAGAATACGCAGTATTTT. Protein sequence: CASSSTGENTQYF. Full variable domain (remainder filled in from reference TRBV19 and TRBJ2-3): DGGITQSPKYLFRKEGQNVTLSCEQNLNHDAMYWYRQDPGQGLRLIYYSQIVNDFQKGDIAEGYSVSREKKESFPLTVTSAQKNPTAFYLCASSSTGENTQYFGPGTRLTVL.

The chain joins TRBV3-1 (or the pseudogene TRBV3-2) to TRBJ2-1; 11 nucleotides align to TRBD2. V gave up 5 bases and J gave up 5 bases; unmatched junction bases: 5. The CDR3 covers 15 residues. CDR1 is LGHDT, CDR2 YNNKEL, per germline (reference sequence). The DNA of the CDR3 is TGTGCCAGCAGCTCAACTAGCGGGAGCAACAATGAGCAGTTCTTC. The encoded protein is CASSSTSGSNNEQFF.

This chain joins TRBV4-3 and TRBJ1-2; 7 nucleotides align to TRBD1. The CDR3 spans 14 residues. The V segment lost 4 bases and the J segment 4 bases; nucleotides outside the gene matches: 6. Germline V CDR1 and CDR2: LGHNA, YSLEER. The CDR3 is CASSRSQGFYGYTF. CDR3 bases: TGCGCCAGCAGCCGCTCACAGGGGTTCTATGGCTACACCTTC.

The chain joins TRBV7-8 to TRBJ2-6; D unclear. The CDR3 runs 16 residues. Per germline, CDR1 SGHVS and CDR2 FQNEAQ. Trimming took off 3 bases at V and 3 bases at J, with 12 bases between the two ends. CDR3 nucleotides: TGTGCCAGCAGCTTCAATAGTAACGGTGGGGCCAACGTCCTGACTTTC. This encodes CASSFNSNGGANVLTF.

This clone appeared a few times. This specimen includes other DNA sequences encoding the same CDR3. The rearrangement links TRBV28 to TRBJ1-6, with TRBD1 matching 8 bases. The V segment lost 7 bases and the J segment 9 bases; nucleotides outside the gene matches: 8. Germline V gene data show CDR1 as MDHEN and CDR2 as SYDVKM. The CDR3 totals 14 residues. The CDR3 here is CASKPGQGGSPLHF. CDR3 DNA sequence: TGTGCCAGCAAGCCTGGACAGGGCGGTTCACCCCTCCACTTT.

V and J are TRBV19 and TRBJ1-5; possible D gene TRBD1, 5 bases. CDR1 and CDR2 (germline): LNHDA, SQIVND (reference sequence). V dropped 8 bases and J dropped 11 bases, with 25 bases sitting between them. This CDR3 has 15 residues. CDR3 bases: TGTGCCAGTTCCGACCTACACAGGCTTGCTAGGTCCCAGCATTTT. Translation gives CASSDLHRLARSQHF.

This chain uses TRBV24-1 with TRBJ2-1; 9 positions agree with TRBD1. J gave up 6 bases and V 7 bases, and 3 bases lay outside the gene matches. Germline V gives CDR1 KGHDR, CDR2 SFDVKD. This CDR3 contains 13 residues. The CDR3 protein is CATRQGAGNEQFF. The CDR3 coding sequence is TGTGCCACCAGACAGGGGGCGGGCAATGAGCAGTTCTTC.

The chain couples TRBV4-3 to TRBJ1-3; the match to TRBD1 covers 8 bases. Germline assignment: CDR1 LGHNA and CDR2 YSLEER. The CDR3 runs 15 residues. The V segment lost 4 bases and the J segment 4 bases; nucleotides outside the gene matches: 6. The CDR3 loop is CASSRSDREGNTIYF. CDR3 DNA: TGCGCCAGCAGCCGCTCGGACAGGGAAGGAAACACCATATATTTT.

This clone was recorded a few times. The genes are TRBV5-1 and TRBJ2-3; TRBD2 agrees at 10 bases. Trimming cost V 0 bases and J 1 base; bases outside gene matches: 8. The CDR3 has 18 amino acids. Germline lookup yields CDR1 SGHRS and CDR2 YFSETQ. CDR3 loop: CASSLGPTLAGGTDTQYF. The CDR3 DNA follows: TGCGCCAGCAGCTTGGGGCCGACCCTAGCGGGAGGCACAGATACGCAGTATTTT.

The chain has TRBV2 and TRBJ2-5; weak D call: TRBD2 (5 bases). CDR3 size: 12 residues. The ends were cut back, 7 bases at V and 2 bases at J, with 8 bases in the middle. Germline V gene lookup returns CDR1 SNHLY and CDR2 FYNNEI. The CDR3 protein is CASKGDQETQYF. DNA for the CDR3: TGTGCCAGCAAGGGAGATCAAGAGACCCAGTACTTC. Using reference TRBV2 and TRBJ2-5 for the parts outside the CDR3, the full variable domain is EPEVTQTPSHQVTQMGQEVILRCVPISNHLYFYWYRQILGQKVEFLVSFYNNEISEKSEIFDDQFSVERPDGSNFTLKIRSTKLEDSAMYFCASKGDQETQYFGPGTRLLVL.

This chain links TRBV5-5 with TRBJ2-7; TRBD2 matches 8 bases. Germline CDR1 is SGHKS and CDR2 is YYEKEE (reference sequence). After removal of 3 bases from V and 8 bases from J, the junction contained 4 bases not matched to a gene. The length of the CDR3 is 12 residues. Here the CDR3 reads CASSWPGGKQYF. The CDR3, as DNA: TGTGCCAGCAGCTGGCCGGGGGGGAAGCAGTACTTC. The full variable domain, completed using reference TRBV5-5 and TRBJ2-7, is DAGVTQSPTHLIKTRGQQVTLRCSPISGHKSVSWYQQVLGQGPQFIFQYYEKEERGRGNFPDRFSARQFPNYSSELNVNALLLGDSALYLCASSWPGGKQYFGPGTRLTVT.

The chain is built from TRBV6-2 or TRBV6-3 and TRBJ2-5, with TRBD1 matching 7 bases. The V gene's germline CDR1 is MNHEY and CDR2 SVGEGT. V shed 5 bases and J 1 base; nucleotides not matched to a gene: 7. This CDR3 region has 15 residues. This chain's CDR3 is CASSRPGTAQETQYF. The DNA of the CDR3 is TGTGCCAGCAGTCGACCCGGGACAGCCCAAGAGACCCAGTACTTC.

The chain has TRBV7-3 and TRBJ2-1; 9 bases are shared with TRBD2. The CDR3 covers 16 residues. V shed 2 bases and J 7 bases; nucleotides not matched to a gene: 9. CDR1 and CDR2 (germline): SGHTA, FQGTGA. The DNA for the CDR3 is TGTGCCAGCAGCTTAGGGTATTTAGCGGGAGAAAATGAGCAGTTCTTC. This sequence encodes CASSLGYLAGENEQFF.

The chain links TRBV7-9 to TRBJ1-1; unclear D gene. Trimming took off 5 bases at V and 11 bases at J, with 9 bases between the two ends. The CDR3 length is 10 residues. Germline CDR1 is SEHNR and CDR2 is FQNEAQ (reference sequence). In nucleotides, the CDR3 is TGTGCCAGCAGCCCGGGCGGGGCTTTCTTT. Protein sequence: CASSPGGAFF. Based on the CDR3 plus reference TRBV7-9 and TRBJ1-1, the full variable domain is DTGVSQNPRHKITKRGQNVTFRCDPISEHNRLYWYRQTLGQGPEFLTYFQNEAQLEKSRLLSDRFSAERPKGSFSTLEIQRTEQGDSAMYLCASSPGGAFFGQGTRLTVV.

The chain employs TRBV7-9 and TRBJ2-3; no clear D gene. The V end was cut by 1 base, the J end by 11 bases, with 10 bases between. Germline CDR1 is SEHNR and CDR2 is FQNEAQ (reference sequence). The CDR3 extends over 12 amino acids. CDR3 protein: CASSLGASGQYF. The CDR3, as DNA: TGTGCCAGCAGCTTAGGGGCGTCTGGGCAGTATTTT.

J is TRBJ2-7 and V is TRBV27, with TRBD2 matching over 10 bases. V lost 4 bases and J lost 5; bases outside the gene matches: 5. Germline V gene sequence: CDR1 MNHEY, CDR2 SMNVEV (reference sequence). The CDR3 totals 14 residues. This CDR3 is CASSSASGSDEQYF. In nucleotides, the CDR3 is TGTGCCAGCAGTTCGGCTAGCGGGAGCGACGAGCAGTACTTC.

The J gene is TRBJ2-3, the V gene TRBV19; tentatively, D is TRBD1 (5 bases). This CDR3 has 14 residues. Germline assignment: CDR1 LNHDA and CDR2 SQIVND (reference sequence). V was cut by 9 bases and J by 0 bases, with 13 bases left in between. The CDR3 DNA reads as TGTGCCAGCCGCCCCGACAGTAGCACAGATACGCAGTATTTT. Translation: CASRPDSSTDTQYF.